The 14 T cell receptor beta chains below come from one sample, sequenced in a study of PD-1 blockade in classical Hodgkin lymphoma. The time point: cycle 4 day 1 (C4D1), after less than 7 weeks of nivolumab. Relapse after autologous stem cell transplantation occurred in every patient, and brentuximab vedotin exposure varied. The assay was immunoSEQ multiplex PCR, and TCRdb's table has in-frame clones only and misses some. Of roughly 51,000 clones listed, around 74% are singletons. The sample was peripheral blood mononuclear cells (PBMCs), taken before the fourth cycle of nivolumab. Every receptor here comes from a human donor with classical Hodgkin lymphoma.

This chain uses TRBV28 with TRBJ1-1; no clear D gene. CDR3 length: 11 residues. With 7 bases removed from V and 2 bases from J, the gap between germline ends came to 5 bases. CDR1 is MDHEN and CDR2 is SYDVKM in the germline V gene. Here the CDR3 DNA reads TGTGCCAGCACCCTTAACACTGAAGCTTTCTTT. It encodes CASTLNTEAFF.

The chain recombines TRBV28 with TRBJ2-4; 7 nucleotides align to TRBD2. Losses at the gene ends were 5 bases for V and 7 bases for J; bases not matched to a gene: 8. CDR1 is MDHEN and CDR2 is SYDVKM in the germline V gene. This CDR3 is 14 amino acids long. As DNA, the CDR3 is TGTGCCAGCAGTCCACCTCCCGGGGGGAACATTCAGTACTTC. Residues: CASSPPPGGNIQYF. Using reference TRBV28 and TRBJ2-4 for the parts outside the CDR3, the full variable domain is DVKVTQSSRYLVKRTGEKVFLECVQDMDHENMFWYRQDPGLGLRLIYFSYDVKMKEKGDIPEGYSVSREKKERFSLILESASTNQTSMYLCASSPPPGGNIQYFGAGTRLSVL.

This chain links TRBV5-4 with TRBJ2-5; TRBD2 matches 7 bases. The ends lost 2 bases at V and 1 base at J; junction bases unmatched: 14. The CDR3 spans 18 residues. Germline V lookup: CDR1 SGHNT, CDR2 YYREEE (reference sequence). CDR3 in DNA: TGTGCCAGCAGCTTCGGGTCGTTTGGCGGGAGAGGCCAAGAGACCCAGTACTTC. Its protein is CASSFGSFGGRGQETQYF.

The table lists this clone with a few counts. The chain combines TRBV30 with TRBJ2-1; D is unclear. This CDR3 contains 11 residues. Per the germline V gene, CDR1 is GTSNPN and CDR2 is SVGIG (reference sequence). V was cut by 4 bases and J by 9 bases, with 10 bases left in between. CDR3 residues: CAWTRSTEQFF. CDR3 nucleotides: TGTGCCTGGACCCGGAGCACTGAGCAGTTCTTC.

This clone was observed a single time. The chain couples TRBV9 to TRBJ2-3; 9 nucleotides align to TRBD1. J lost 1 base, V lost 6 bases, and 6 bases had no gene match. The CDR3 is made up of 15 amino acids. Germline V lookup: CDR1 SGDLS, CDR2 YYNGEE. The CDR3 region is CASTQGDRGTDTQYF. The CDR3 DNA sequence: TGTGCCAGCACCCAGGGGGACAGGGGCACAGATACGCAGTATTTT.

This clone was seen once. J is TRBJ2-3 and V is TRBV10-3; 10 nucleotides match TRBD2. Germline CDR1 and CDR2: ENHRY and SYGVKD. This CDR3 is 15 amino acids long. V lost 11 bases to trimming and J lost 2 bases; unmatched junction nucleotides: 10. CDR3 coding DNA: TGTGCCTCCAGTAGCGGGAGGTCCATCACAGATACGCAGTATTTT. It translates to CASSSGRSITDTQYF.

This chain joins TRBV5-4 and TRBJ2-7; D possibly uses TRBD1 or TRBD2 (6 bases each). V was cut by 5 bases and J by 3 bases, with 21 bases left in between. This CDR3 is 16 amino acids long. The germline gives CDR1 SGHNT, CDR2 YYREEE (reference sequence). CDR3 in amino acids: CASSLTQLGGNYEQYF. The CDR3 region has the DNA TGTGCCAGCAGTCTGACTCAACTGGGGGGCAACTACGAGCAGTACTTC.

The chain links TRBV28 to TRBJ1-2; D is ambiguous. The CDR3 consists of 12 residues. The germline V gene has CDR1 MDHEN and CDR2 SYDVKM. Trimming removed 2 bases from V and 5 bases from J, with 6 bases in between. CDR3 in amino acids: CASSLESYGYTF. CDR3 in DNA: TGTGCCAGCAGTTTAGAGAGTTATGGCTACACCTTC.

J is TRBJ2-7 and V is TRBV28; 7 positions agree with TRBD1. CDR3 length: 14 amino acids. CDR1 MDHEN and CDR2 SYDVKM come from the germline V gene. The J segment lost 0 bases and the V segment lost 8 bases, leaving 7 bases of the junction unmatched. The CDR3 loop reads CASDRPGGSYEQYF. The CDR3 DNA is TGTGCCAGCGACCGCCCAGGGGGCTCCTACGAGCAGTACTTC.

The CDR3 here is CATSTTGRKAFF. The CDR3 nucleotides read TGTGCCACCAGCACGACGGGGCGGAAAGCTTTCTTT. The chain combines TRBV15 with TRBJ1-1, with a tentative D call TRBD1 (5 bases). The CDR3 has 12 amino acids. Looked up from germline, CDR1 is LNHNV and CDR2 is YYDKDF (reference sequence). Trimming stripped 4 bases from V and 9 bases from J, with 12 bases between.

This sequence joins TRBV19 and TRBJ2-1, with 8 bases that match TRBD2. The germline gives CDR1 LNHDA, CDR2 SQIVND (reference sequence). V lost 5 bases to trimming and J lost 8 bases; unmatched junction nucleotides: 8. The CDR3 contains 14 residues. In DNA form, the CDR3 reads TGTGCCAGTAGTCGAGTAGCGGGAAGGGATGAGCAGTTCTTC. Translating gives CASSRVAGRDEQFF.

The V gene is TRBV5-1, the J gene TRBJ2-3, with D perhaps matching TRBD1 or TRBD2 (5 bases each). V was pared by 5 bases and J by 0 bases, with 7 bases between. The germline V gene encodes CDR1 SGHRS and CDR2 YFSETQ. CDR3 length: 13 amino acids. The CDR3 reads CASRGPSTDTQYF. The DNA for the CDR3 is TGCGCCAGCAGGGGACCTAGCACAGATACGCAGTATTTT. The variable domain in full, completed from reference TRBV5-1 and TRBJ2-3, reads KAGVTQTPRYLIKTRGQQVTLSCSPISGHRSVSWYQQTPGQGLQFLFEYFSETQRNKGNFPGRFSGRQFSNSRSEMNVSTLELGDSALYLCASRGPSTDTQYFGPGTRLTVL.

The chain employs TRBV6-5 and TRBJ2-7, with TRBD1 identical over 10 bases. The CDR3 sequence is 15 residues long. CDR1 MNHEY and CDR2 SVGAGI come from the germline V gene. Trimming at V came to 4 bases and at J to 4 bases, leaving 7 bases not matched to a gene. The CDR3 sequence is CASSSPGQGYYEQYF. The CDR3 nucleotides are TGTGCCAGCAGTTCGCCGGGACAGGGGTATTACGAGCAGTACTTC.

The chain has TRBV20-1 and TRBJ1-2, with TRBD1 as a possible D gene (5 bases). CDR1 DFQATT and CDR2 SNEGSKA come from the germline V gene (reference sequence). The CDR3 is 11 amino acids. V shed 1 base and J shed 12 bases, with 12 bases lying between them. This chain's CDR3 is CSARVPGGHTF. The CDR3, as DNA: TGCAGTGCTAGAGTCCCCGGGGGACACACCTTC.